This record looks at one T cell receptor (beta chain) sequence and its context. What it binds is not known. This record comes from a study of OX40 agonist ivuxolimab in advanced cancers. Study results and limitations: Mean expanded clone counts were higher in CD8+ than CD4+ T cells.

The CDR3 runs to 14 residues. Germline assignment: CDR1 SGHRS and CDR2 YFSETQ. V shed 5 bases and J shed 4 bases, with 15 bases lying between them. Profiling relied on immunoSEQ multiplex PCR, and the TCRdb table lists in-frame clones only, not all of them. The sample has some 35,000 clones; about 80% are singletons. The sequences come from CD4+ or CD8+ T cells sorted from blood, collected in a trial of the OX40 agonist ivuxolimab. The rearrangement joins TRBV5-1 to TRBJ1-1, with a possible D match to TRBD1 (5 bases). The receptor was derived from an adult with an advanced solid tumor such as melanoma, head and neck, liver or kidney cancer. The DNA for the CDR3 is TGCGCCAGCAGTTCGGAATCTGGGGGCACTGAAGCTTTCTTT. Translation: CASSSESGGTEAFF.